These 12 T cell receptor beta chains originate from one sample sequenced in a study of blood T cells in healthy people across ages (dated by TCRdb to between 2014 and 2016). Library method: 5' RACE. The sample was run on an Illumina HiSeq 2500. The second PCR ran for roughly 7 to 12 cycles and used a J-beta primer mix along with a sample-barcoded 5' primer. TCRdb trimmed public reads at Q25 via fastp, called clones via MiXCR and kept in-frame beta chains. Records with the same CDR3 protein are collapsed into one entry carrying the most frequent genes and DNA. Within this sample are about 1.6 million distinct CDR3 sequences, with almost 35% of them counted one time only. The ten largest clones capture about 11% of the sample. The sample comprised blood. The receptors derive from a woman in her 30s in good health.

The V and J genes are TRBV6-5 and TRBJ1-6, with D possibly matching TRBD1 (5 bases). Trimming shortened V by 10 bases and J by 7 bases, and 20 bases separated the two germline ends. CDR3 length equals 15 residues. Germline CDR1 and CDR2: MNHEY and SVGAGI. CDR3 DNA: TGTGCCACCTCTAAAGTAGGCAGGGTAAATTCACCCCTCCACTTT. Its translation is CATSKVGRVNSPLHF.

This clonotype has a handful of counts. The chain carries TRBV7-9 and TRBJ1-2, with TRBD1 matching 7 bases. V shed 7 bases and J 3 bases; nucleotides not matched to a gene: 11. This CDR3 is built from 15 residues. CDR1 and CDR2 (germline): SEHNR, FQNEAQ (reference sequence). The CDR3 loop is CASTRGEGADYGYTF. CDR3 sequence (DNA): TGTGCCAGCACCCGAGGGGAGGGGGCTGACTATGGCTACACCTTC.

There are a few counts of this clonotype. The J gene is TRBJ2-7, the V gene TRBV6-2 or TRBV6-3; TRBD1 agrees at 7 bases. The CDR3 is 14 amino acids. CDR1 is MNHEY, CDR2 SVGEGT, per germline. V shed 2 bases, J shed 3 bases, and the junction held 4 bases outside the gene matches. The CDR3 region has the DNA TGTGCCAGCAGTTACGACGGACAGGACTACGAGCAGTACTTC. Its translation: CASSYDGQDYEQYF.

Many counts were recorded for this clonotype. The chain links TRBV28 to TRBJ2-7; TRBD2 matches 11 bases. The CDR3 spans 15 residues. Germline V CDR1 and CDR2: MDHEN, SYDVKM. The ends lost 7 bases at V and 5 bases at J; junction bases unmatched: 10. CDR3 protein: CASIPTSGSNNEQYF. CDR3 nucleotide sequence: TGTGCCAGCATCCCAACTAGCGGGAGTAACAACGAGCAGTACTTC. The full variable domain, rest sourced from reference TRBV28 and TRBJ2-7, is DVKVTQSSRYLVKRTGEKVFLECVQDMDHENMFWYRQDPGLGLRLIYFSYDVKMKEKGDIPEGYSVSREKKERFSLILESASTNQTSMYLCASIPTSGSNNEQYFGPGTRLTVT.

The CDR3 here is CSASGTDRGKEPQHF. Written as DNA, the CDR3 is TGCAGTGCTTCCGGGACAGACAGGGGGAAGGAGCCCCAGCATTTT. The chain employs TRBV20-1 and TRBJ1-5; 9 bases are shared with TRBD1. Germline CDR1 and CDR2: DFQATT and SNEGSKA (reference sequence). CDR3 length equals 15 residues. After removal of 5 bases from V and 8 bases from J, the junction contained 13 bases not matched to a gene.

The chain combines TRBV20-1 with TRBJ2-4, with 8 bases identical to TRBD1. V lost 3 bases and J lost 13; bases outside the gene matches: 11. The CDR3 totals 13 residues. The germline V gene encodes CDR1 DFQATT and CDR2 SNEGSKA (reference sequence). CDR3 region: CSARATGGWEQYF. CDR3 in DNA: TGCAGTGCTAGGGCTACAGGGGGTTGGGAGCAGTACTTC.

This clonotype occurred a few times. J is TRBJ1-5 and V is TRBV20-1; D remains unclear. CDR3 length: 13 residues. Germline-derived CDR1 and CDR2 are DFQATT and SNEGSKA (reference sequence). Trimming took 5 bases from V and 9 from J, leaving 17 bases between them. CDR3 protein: CSASEGQRGPQHF. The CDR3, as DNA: TGCAGTGCTTCAGAGGGCCAGCGAGGGCCCCAGCATTTT.

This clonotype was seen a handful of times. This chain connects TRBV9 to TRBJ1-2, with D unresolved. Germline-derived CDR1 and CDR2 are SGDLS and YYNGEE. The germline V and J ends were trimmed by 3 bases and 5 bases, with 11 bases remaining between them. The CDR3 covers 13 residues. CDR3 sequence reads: CASSADPVYGYTF. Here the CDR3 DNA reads TGTGCCAGCAGCGCGGACCCCGTTTATGGCTACACCTTC. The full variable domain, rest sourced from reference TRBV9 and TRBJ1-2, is DSGVTQTPKHLITATGQRVTLRCSPRSGDLSVYWYQQSLDQGLQFLIQYYNGEERAKGNILERFSAQQFPDLHSELNLSSLELGDSALYFCASSADPVYGYTFGSGTRLTVV.

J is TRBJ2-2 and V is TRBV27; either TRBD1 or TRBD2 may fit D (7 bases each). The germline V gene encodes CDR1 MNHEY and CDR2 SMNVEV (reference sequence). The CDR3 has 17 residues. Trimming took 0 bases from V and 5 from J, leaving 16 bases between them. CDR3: CASSLSPRQGGTGELFF. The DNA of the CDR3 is TGTGCCAGCAGTTTATCCCCCCGCCAGGGGGGGACCGGGGAGCTGTTTTTT.

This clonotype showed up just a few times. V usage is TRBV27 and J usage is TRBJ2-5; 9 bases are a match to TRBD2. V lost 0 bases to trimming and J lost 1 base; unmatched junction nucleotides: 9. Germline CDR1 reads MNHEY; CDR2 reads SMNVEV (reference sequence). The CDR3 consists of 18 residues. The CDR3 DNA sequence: TGTGCCAGCAGTTTATCACTCCCTGAGCGGGGGGCCCAAGAGACCCAGTACTTC. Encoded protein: CASSLSLPERGAQETQYF.

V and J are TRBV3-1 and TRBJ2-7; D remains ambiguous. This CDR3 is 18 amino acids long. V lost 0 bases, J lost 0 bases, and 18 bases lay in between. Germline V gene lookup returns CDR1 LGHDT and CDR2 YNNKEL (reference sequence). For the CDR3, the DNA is TGTGCCAGCAGCCAAGATCCATTTGACCCCGAGAGCTCCTACGAGCAGTACTTC. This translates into CASSQDPFDPESSYEQYF.

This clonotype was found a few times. CDR3 coding DNA: TGTGCCAGCAGTTTATCCCTGGACACACTGATCGAGCAGTACTTC. Translated: CASSLSLDTLIEQYF. The V and J genes are TRBV28 and TRBJ2-5, with D possibly matching TRBD1 (5 bases). Gene TRBJ2-7 matches the end of the DNA better, so the J call may be wrong. The CDR3 has 15 residues. Germline values: CDR1 MDHEN, CDR2 SYDVKM.